A single sample gave rise to the 3 T cell receptor beta chains below, sequenced in a study of cytomegalovirus exposure and HLA in healthy donors. The study ran its PCR with 60 Vbeta and 13 Jbeta primers. Libraries were prepared by immunoSEQ multiplex PCR; TCRdb keeps only in-frame clonotypes and omits some of them. The table has 150,000 to 200,000 clones, 60% to 85% seen once; the top ten hold around 7%. The sample consisted of PBMCs. The receptors come from a woman aged 40-49 years in good health and CMV-seropositive.

The chain joins TRBV15 to TRBJ1-3; no clear D. The CDR3 is 17 residues long. CDR1 and CDR2 (germline): LNHNV, YYDKDF (reference sequence). Trimming removed 1 base from V and 1 base from J, with 14 bases in between. The CDR3 loop is CATSRVPGLVSGNTIYF. The CDR3 nucleotides are TGTGCCACCAGCAGAGTACCGGGTCTGGTATCTGGAAACACCATATATTTT. The full variable domain, with the rest looked up from reference TRBV15 and TRBJ1-3, is DAMVIQNPRYQVTQFGKPVTLSCSQTLNHNVMYWYQQKSSQAPKLLFHYYDKDFNNEADTPDNFQSRRPNTSFCFLDIRSPGLGDTAMYLCATSRVPGLVSGNTIYFGEGSWLTVV.

This sequence joins TRBV25-1 and TRBJ1-1, with D perhaps TRBD1 (6 bases). V was cut by 1 base and J by 10 bases, with 13 bases left in between. CDR1 is MGHDK and CDR2 is SYGVNS in the germline V gene. This CDR3 is built from 13 residues. The CDR3 DNA sequence: TGTGCCAGCAGTGAATTTGGCGGGGGCGCAGCTTTCTTT. As protein: CASSEFGGGAAFF.

The chain carries TRBV4-1 and TRBJ2-1; D call uncertain. The V and J ends lost 1 base and 6 bases respectively, with 13 bases between them. The germline CDR1 and CDR2 sequences are MGHRA and YSYEKL. This CDR3 contains 15 residues. CDR3 DNA: TGCGCCAGCAGCCAAGGGAGTCTGATTACCAATGAGCAGTTCTTC. As protein: CASSQGSLITNEQFF.